This T cell receptor (beta chain) comes out of a study of spatial heterogeneity in lung cancer. TCRdb re-analysed the 5' RACE reads in MiXCR, keeping a single row per CDR3 protein. In the table there are thousands of distinct CDR3 sequences, about 37% of which are singletons. The CDR3 consists of 14 residues. The V end was cut by 5 bases, the J end by 2 bases, with 10 bases between. Germline CDR1 SGHTA, CDR2 FQGNSA. Time point given: sample taken at primary tumor resection. Researchers sequenced whole RNA taken from tumor, nontumor lung or frozen PBMC without sorting. Note on this clonotype: Found in a library prepared for alpha chains, this beta chain is an off-target read, and its abundance has little meaning.

The clonotype comes from a male donor with early-stage non-small cell lung cancer. The sequencing here drew on PBMCs, taken at surgery. The gene calls are TRBV7-2 and TRBJ2-1; maybe TRBD1 (7 bases). CDR3 coding DNA: TGTGCCAGCAGCCTCAGGGGGGCCTACAATGAGCAGTTCTTC. Protein: CASSLRGAYNEQFF.